A single sample gave rise to the 25 T cell receptor beta chains below, sequenced in a study of T cells in Graves' hyperthyroidism and ophthalmopathy. Template material for amplifying TCR beta CDR3 regions consisted of RNA transcripts. In the first-round RT-PCR of the TCR CDR3, the HTBI primer set was used. TCRdb itself ran the multiplex PCR reads through MiXCR, one entry per CDR3 protein. The sample comprises approximately 640,000 distinct CDR3 sequences, 45% of which are singletons, and 6.5% to 9% rests with the top ten. Sequenced: peripheral blood or thyroid tissue (not recorded which). Every receptor here comes from an adult man with Graves' disease, either hyperthyroidism or ophthalmopathy (not recorded which).

This clonotype was seen at least ten times. This chain links TRBV24-1 with TRBJ2-2, with D tentatively TRBD1 or TRBD2 (5 bases each). CDR1 is KGHDR, CDR2 SFDVKD, per germline. V lost 8 bases to trimming and J lost 2 bases, with 11 bases between them. The CDR3 is 14 residues long. The CDR3 loop reads CATTGRGNTGELFF. CDR3 bases: TGTGCCACCACGGGGCGAGGAAACACCGGGGAGCTGTTTTTT.

The genes are TRBV2 and TRBJ2-7; no definite D call. The V end lost 3 bases, the J end lost 3 bases, and 12 bases lay between the germline ends. Germline lookup yields CDR1 SNHLY and CDR2 FYNNEI. There are 14 residues in the CDR3. The CDR3 bases are TGTGCCAGCAGTGAGGCGGCCTATGGCTACGAGCAGTACTTC. Its protein product is CASSEAAYGYEQYF.

This clonotype occurred a few times. The V call is TRBV2, the J call TRBJ1-2, with D uncertain. Trimming removed 5 bases from V and 2 bases from J, with 12 bases in between. Germline lookup yields CDR1 SNHLY and CDR2 FYNNEI. The CDR3 is 14 amino acids. The CDR3 DNA follows: TGTGCCAGCAGTTTCCAGGTTGCAAACTATGGCTACACCTTC. Encoded protein: CASSFQVANYGYTF. The full variable domain, completed using reference TRBV2 and TRBJ1-2, is EPEVTQTPSHQVTQMGQEVILRCVPISNHLYFYWYRQILGQKVEFLVSFYNNEISEKSEIFDDQFSVERPDGSNFTLKIRSTKLEDSAMYFCASSFQVANYGYTFGSGTRLTVV.

The chain combines TRBV2 with TRBJ1-4; D may be TRBD1 (6 bases). Germline CDR1 SNHLY, CDR2 FYNNEI. V dropped 3 bases and J dropped 6 bases, with 11 bases sitting between them. This CDR3 contains 14 residues. The DNA of the CDR3 is TGTGCCAGCAGTGATACAGGGTCACATGAAAAACTGTTTTTT. Translating it yields CASSDTGSHEKLFF.

V usage is TRBV29-1 and J usage is TRBJ1-1; D may be TRBD1 (5 bases). The germline V gene encodes CDR1 SQVTM and CDR2 ANQGSEA. This CDR3 has 13 amino acids. Trimming left V 1 base short and J 7 bases short, with 13 bases between. The CDR3 reads CSVEGVRDGEAFF. The CDR3 DNA sequence: TGCAGCGTTGAAGGAGTCAGGGATGGTGAAGCTTTCTTT.

The rearrangement joins TRBV29-1 to TRBJ1-2, with TRBD1 matching over 9 bases. After removal of 8 bases from V and 7 bases from J, the junction contained 11 bases not matched to a gene. The CDR3 loop spans 13 amino acids. Germline CDR1 SQVTM, CDR2 ANQGSEA. The CDR3 sequence is CSLAGTGYSGYTF. CDR3 nucleotides: TGCAGCCTCGCCGGGACAGGGTATTCTGGCTACACCTTC.

This clonotype was seen ten or more times. V usage is TRBV24-1 and J usage is TRBJ2-2; 8 nucleotides line up with TRBD1. The CDR3 extends over 17 amino acids. V shed 3 bases, J shed 1 base, and the junction held 6 bases outside the gene matches. CDR1 is KGHDR and CDR2 is SFDVKD in the germline V gene. The DNA of the CDR3 is TGTGCCACCAGTGATCCCTCCGACAGGGGGAACACCGGGGAGCTGTTTTTT. Translating it yields CATSDPSDRGNTGELFF.

There are many counts of this clonotype. CDR3 sequence (DNA): TGCAGTGCGCCATTGTGGGATCACACTGAAGCTTTCTTT. It encodes CSAPLWDHTEAFF. The genes are TRBV20-1 and TRBJ1-1; D unresolved. The CDR3 loop spans 13 amino acids. V lost 6 bases to trimming and J lost 3 bases, with 14 bases between them. CDR1 DFQATT and CDR2 SNEGSKA come from the germline V gene (reference sequence).

This clonotype was recorded a few times. The rearrangement uses TRBV7-2 and TRBJ2-7; possibly TRBD2 for D (6 bases). Germline V lookup: CDR1 SGHTA, CDR2 FQGNSA. The germline V and J ends were trimmed by 1 base and 3 bases, with 13 bases remaining between them. CDR3 length: 15 amino acids. CDR3 nucleotides: TGTGCCAGCAGCTTAGTGGCGGGAAAGGGCTACGAGCAGTACTTC. Its protein product is CASSLVAGKGYEQYF.

The CDR3 region is CASSKGFGTEAFF. The CDR3 region has the DNA TGTGCCAGCAGCAAGGGCTTTGGCACTGAAGCTTTCTTT. V usage is TRBV6-1 and J usage is TRBJ1-1; D unclear. Between the trimmed V and J ends, which lost 6 bases and 4 bases, there was a span of 12 bases. Germline assignment: CDR1 MNHNS and CDR2 SASEGT. The CDR3 has 13 amino acids.

This clonotype was picked up a small number of times. The chain combines TRBV7-2 with TRBJ1-1, with D tentatively TRBD1 (5 bases). This CDR3 spans 13 amino acids. Per the germline V gene, CDR1 is SGHTA and CDR2 is FQGNSA. Trimming left V 5 bases short and J 6 bases short, with 13 bases between. The CDR3 sequence is CASSPGAGAEAFF. The CDR3 DNA sequence: TGTGCCAGCAGCCCCGGCGCGGGGGCTGAAGCTTTCTTT.

This clonotype was detected only a few times. The V gene is TRBV19, the J gene TRBJ1-4; 9 bases align to TRBD1. The CDR3 length is 17 residues. The J segment lost 3 bases and the V segment lost 6 bases, leaving 11 bases of the junction unmatched. Germline values: CDR1 LNHDA, CDR2 SQIVND (reference sequence). CDR3 region: CASSTGTGRRANEKLFF. The DNA for the CDR3 is TGTGCCAGTAGCACCGGGACAGGGAGACGGGCTAATGAAAAACTGTTTTTT.

This clonotype was recorded many times. Here the CDR3 reads CAISDWGSNQPQHF. In nucleotides, the CDR3 is TGTGCCATCAGTGACTGGGGCAGCAATCAGCCCCAGCATTTT. The V gene is TRBV10-3, the J gene TRBJ1-5; D is possibly TRBD1 (5 bases). The CDR3 is 14 residues long. V shed 3 bases and J shed 1 base, with 7 bases lying between them. The germline CDR1 and CDR2 sequences are ENHRY and SYGVKD.

The chain carries TRBV25-1 and TRBJ1-2; possible D gene TRBD1, 6 bases. Germline V gene data show CDR1 as MGHDK and CDR2 as SYGVNS. The CDR3 has 14 amino acids. Trimming shortened V by 7 bases and J by 1 base, and 13 bases separated the two germline ends. The CDR3 loop reads CASTNHRVNYGYTF. The DNA for the CDR3 is TGTGCCAGCACGAATCACAGGGTTAACTATGGCTACACCTTC.

This clonotype was recorded only once. The chain couples TRBV25-1 to TRBJ2-5; no clear D gene. Germline V gene data show CDR1 as MGHDK and CDR2 as SYGVNS. The CDR3 runs 14 residues. Trimming cost V 3 bases and J 3 bases, with 11 bases left between them. The CDR3 spells CASSDATDEETQYF. CDR3 sequence (DNA): TGTGCCAGCAGTGACGCCACGGATGAAGAGACCCAGTACTTC.

The chain has TRBV29-1 and TRBJ1-5; TRBD1 agrees at 8 bases. Germline CDR1 SQVTM, CDR2 ANQGSEA. This CDR3 region has 13 residues. With V trimmed by 4 bases and J by 7 bases, 6 bases remained unmatched. CDR3 bases: TGCAGCGTTGCGGGACAGGCTCAGCAGCCCCAGCATTTT. It encodes CSVAGQAQQPQHF.

The V and J genes are TRBV12-3 or TRBV12-4 and TRBJ2-5, with 13 bases aligning to TRBD2. There are 14 residues in the CDR3. Germline trimming cut 5 bases from V and 4 bases from J; bases unmatched to any gene: 1. CDR3 in amino acids: CASSRTSGGETQYF. CDR3 DNA sequence: TGTGCCAGCAGTCGGACTAGCGGGGGAGAGACCCAGTACTTC.

The count of this clonotype is one. The V and J genes are TRBV20-1 and TRBJ1-5; 7 bases map to TRBD1. CDR1 is DFQATT and CDR2 is SNEGSKA in the germline V gene (reference sequence). Trimming cost V 4 bases and J 11 bases; bases outside gene matches: 14. The CDR3 runs 14 residues. CDR3 in amino acids: CSANTGTASETQHF. CDR3 sequence (DNA): TGCAGTGCTAATACCGGGACAGCCTCGGAGACCCAGCATTTT.

This clonotype was seen at least ten times. The chain couples TRBV7-2 to TRBJ1-4; no clear D gene. V gave up 3 bases and J gave up 2 bases, with 4 bases separating them. The CDR3 covers 13 residues. Germline V gives CDR1 SGHTA, CDR2 FQGNSA. As DNA, the CDR3 is TGTGCCAGCAGCTTTCGGACTAATGAAAAACTGTTTTTT. It yields the protein CASSFRTNEKLFF.

This clonotype was counted many times. The rearrangement uses TRBV24-1 and TRBJ2-7; 8 bases fit TRBD2. The CDR3 spans 14 residues. The germline V gene encodes CDR1 KGHDR and CDR2 SFDVKD. Germline trimming cut 5 bases from V and 4 bases from J; bases unmatched to any gene: 6. The CDR3 loop is CATSAGGPGYEQYF. The CDR3 DNA reads TGTGCCACCAGTGCGGGAGGGCCGGGGTACGAGCAGTACTTC.

The chain is built from TRBV4-1 and TRBJ2-7; a weak D match, TRBD2 (6 bases). Trimming removed 1 base from V and 4 bases from J, with 14 bases in between. This CDR3 has 15 residues. Germline CDR1 and CDR2: MGHRA and YSYEKL. The CDR3 reads CASSQAAGLYYEQYF. The DNA of the CDR3 is TGCGCCAGCAGCCAAGCGGCGGGACTGTATTACGAGCAGTACTTC.

V is TRBV6-1 and J is TRBJ2-5, with D unresolved. Trimming took 3 bases from V and 1 from J, leaving 6 bases between them. The CDR3 has 13 residues. Germline V lookup: CDR1 MNHNS, CDR2 SASEGT. CDR3 protein: CASSETPQETQYF. The CDR3 nucleotides are TGTGCCAGCAGTGAGACGCCCCAAGAGACCCAGTACTTC.

About this clonotype itself: Relative to the germline gene, one junction end is altered; a read error may explain this. The chain joins TRBV5-1 to TRBJ1-5; 10 bases match TRBD1. The CDR3 runs to 14 residues. The germline CDR1 and CDR2 sequences are SGHRS and YFSETQ. DNA for the CDR3: TGTGCCAGCAGCTTGGGGACAGGGGAGCAGCCCCAGCATTTT. This gives the protein CASSLGTGEQPQHF.

The rearrangement joins TRBV9 to TRBJ1-2, with D possibly being TRBD1 (6 bases). V was trimmed by 4 bases and J by 4 bases, leaving 20 bases between them. This CDR3 spans 16 amino acids. Germline-derived CDR1 and CDR2 are SGDLS and YYNGEE. The DNA for the CDR3 is TGTGCCAGCAGCCCTCACCCGGGACAACCGATCTATGGCTACACCTTC. This encodes CASSPHPGQPIYGYTF.

About this clonotype: Since no conserved phenylalanine or tryptophan closes the CDR3, a read error is the likely cause. The limits of the CDR3 on the DNA are not certain, so only TCRdb's listed CDR3 is given. This chain uses TRBV7-8 with TRBJ1-3. The CDR3 adds up to 13 amino acids, both ends counted. Germline CDR1 reads SGHVS; CDR2 reads FQNEAQ. The CDR3: CASSLGGNSGSVA.